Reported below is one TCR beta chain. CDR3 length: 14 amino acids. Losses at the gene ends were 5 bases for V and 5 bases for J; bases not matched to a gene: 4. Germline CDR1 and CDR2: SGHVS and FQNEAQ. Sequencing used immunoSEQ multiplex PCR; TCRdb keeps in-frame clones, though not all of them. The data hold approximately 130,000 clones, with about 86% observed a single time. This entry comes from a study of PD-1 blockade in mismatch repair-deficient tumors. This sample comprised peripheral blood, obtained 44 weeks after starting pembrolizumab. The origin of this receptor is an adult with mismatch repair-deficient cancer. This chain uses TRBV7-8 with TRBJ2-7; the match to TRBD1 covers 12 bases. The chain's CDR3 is CASSRGTGGNEQYF. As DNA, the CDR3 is TGTGCCAGCAGCCGGGGGACAGGGGGCAACGAGCAGTACTTC.